This T cell receptor (beta chain) was captured by sequencing in a study of blood T cell repertoires in COVID-19. The overall study: The study drew acute and convalescent COVID-19 samples from the United States, Italy and Spain. In each case, the material was cDNA or gDNA derived from T cells, B-cell-depleted T cells, or PBMCs.

The CDR3 loop spans 12 amino acids. The V and J ends lost 9 bases and 6 bases respectively, with 12 bases between them. Germline V gene data show CDR1 as ENHRY and CDR2 as SYGVKD. Per the study methods: Reference gene primer amplification gave estimated nucleated cell counts. Some clones are missing from TCRdb's copy, which holds only in-frame ones; the method was immunoSEQ multiplex PCR. The DNA gave D and trimming, while V, J and clone size come from that table. The sample contains over 100,000 clones, roughly four fifths of which appear only once. The chain recombines TRBV10-3 with TRBJ2-1; no clear D gene. Sequenced: peripheral blood. The clonotype was recovered from a woman of 80 years or more with active or convalescent COVID-19. For the CDR3, the DNA is TGTGCCATAGCTAGTTCTATCAATGAGCAGTTCTTC. Translation: CAIASSINEQFF.